These 30 T cell receptor beta chains were sequenced from one sample in a study of cytomegalovirus exposure and HLA in healthy donors. PCR primers comprised 60 Vbeta and 13 Jbeta primers. Clones were read by immunoSEQ multiplex PCR, and TCRdb kept only the in-frame ones, dropping some. Here the sample table reports just over 200,000 clones. The sequenced sample consisted of PBMCs. Receptor source: a girl aged 2 to 9 in good health and CMV-seropositive.

The chain has TRBV5-1 and TRBJ2-7; TRBD2 is a possible D gene (6 bases). The CDR3 has 17 residues. V shed 3 bases and J shed 1 base, with 20 bases lying between them. Germline V CDR1 and CDR2: SGHRS, YFSETQ. The CDR3 DNA reads as TGCGCCAGCAGCTGGGGGGTTACTAGGAGAGAATCCTACGAGCAGTACTTC. Amino acids: CASSWGVTRRESYEQYF.

The rearrangement uses TRBV29-1 and TRBJ2-2; 14 nucleotides match TRBD2. This CDR3 contains 17 residues. The V segment lost 4 bases and the J segment 4 bases; nucleotides outside the gene matches: 8. CDR1 and CDR2 (germline): SQVTM, ANQGSEA. The CDR3 region has the DNA TGCAGCGTTGGGAGACTAGCGGGAGGGTCAAGCACCGGGGAGCTGTTTTTT. Residues: CSVGRLAGGSSTGELFF.

The V gene is TRBV4-1, the J gene TRBJ2-1; TRBD2 aligns across 7 bases. Germline V gene lookup returns CDR1 MGHRA and CDR2 YSYEKL. V trimming: 5 bases; J trimming: 6 bases; junction bases outside the gene matches: 13. CDR3 size: 16 residues. The CDR3 sequence: CASSGGAGVDTNEQFF. The CDR3 DNA follows: TGCGCCAGCAGCGGCGGGGCGGGAGTCGATACCAATGAGCAGTTCTTC.

The rearrangement uses TRBV2 and TRBJ1-2; possibly TRBD1 for D (5 bases). This CDR3 comprises 12 residues. The germline gives CDR1 SNHLY, CDR2 FYNNEI. Trimming left V 10 bases short and J 4 bases short, with 13 bases between. CDR3 sequence (DNA): TGTGCCATGGGGGGGGGAACCTATGGCTACACCTTC. It yields the protein CAMGGGTYGYTF.

This chain connects TRBV9 to TRBJ1-2, with D perhaps TRBD1 (5 bases). V was trimmed by 3 bases and J by 6 bases, leaving 15 bases between them. Germline V gene data show CDR1 as SGDLS and CDR2 as YYNGEE. This CDR3 has 14 residues. CDR3 coding DNA: TGTGCCAGCAGCGCCCCTCGAGGGGAGGATGGCTACACCTTC. This codes for CASSAPRGEDGYTF.

The chain links TRBV25-1 to TRBJ2-5; TRBD2 matches 8 bases. The length of the CDR3 is 18 residues. The germline CDR1 and CDR2 sequences are MGHDK and SYGVNS. The J segment lost 4 bases and the V segment lost 3 bases, leaving 16 bases of the junction unmatched. This CDR3 reads CASSEMGGRGRSPETQYF. CDR3 coding DNA: TGTGCCAGCAGTGAGATGGGTGGGCGCGGGAGGTCACCAGAGACCCAGTACTTC.

The chain carries TRBV4-2 and TRBJ2-7, with 15 bases aligning to TRBD2. This CDR3 has 15 residues. With V trimmed by 1 base and J by 7 bases, 2 bases remained unmatched. Germline V CDR1 and CDR2: LGHNA, YNFKEQ. CDR3 DNA: TGTGCCAGCAGCCAAGGGACTAGCGGGAGGGGGGAGCAGTACTTC. The encoded protein is CASSQGTSGRGEQYF.

J is TRBJ2-2 and V is TRBV7-2, with 9 bases that match TRBD2. After removal of 3 bases from V and 1 base from J, the junction contained 9 bases not matched to a gene. Germline values: CDR1 SGHTA, CDR2 FQGNSA. There are 18 residues in the CDR3. CDR3 amino acids: CASSFRTSAYRNTGELFF. CDR3 bases: TGTGCCAGCAGCTTTCGGACTAGCGCTTACCGGAACACCGGGGAGCTGTTTTTT.

The J gene is TRBJ2-1, the V gene TRBV27, with a weak D call TRBD2 (5 bases). Germline V gene data show CDR1 as MNHEY and CDR2 as SMNVEV (reference sequence). The CDR3 runs 12 residues. Trimming removed 5 bases at V and 6 bases at J, with 8 bases between. CDR3 residues: CASSTSPNEQFF. DNA for the CDR3: TGTGCCAGCAGTACTAGTCCCAATGAGCAGTTCTTC.

The gene calls are TRBV27 and TRBJ1-2, with unresolved D. Germline CDR1 MNHEY, CDR2 SMNVEV (reference sequence). The CDR3 consists of 16 residues. Trimming removed 3 bases from V and 4 bases from J, with 18 bases in between. Here the CDR3 reads CASSFEGGRRGYGYTF. Here the CDR3 DNA reads TGTGCCAGCAGTTTTGAAGGTGGCCGGCGGGGCTATGGCTACACCTTC.

This rearrangement joins TRBV6-6 to TRBJ1-2; 8 bases line up with TRBD1. The CDR3 spans 14 residues. The germline V gene has CDR1 MNHNY and CDR2 SVGAGI (reference sequence). Trimming cost V 7 bases and J 4 bases; bases outside gene matches: 8. The CDR3 sequence: CASTHETGVYGYTF. CDR3 nucleotide sequence: TGTGCCAGCACTCACGAGACAGGGGTCTATGGCTACACCTTC.

The V call is TRBV28, the J call TRBJ2-1; 8 bases line up with TRBD1. CDR3 length equals 16 residues. CDR1 and CDR2 (germline): MDHEN, SYDVKM. The junction had 12 bases not matched to a gene; V was cut back by 6 bases and J by 5 bases. The CDR3 is CASRSPGGEGNNEQFF. Written as DNA, the CDR3 is TGTGCCAGCAGATCACCAGGGGGCGAGGGAAACAATGAGCAGTTCTTC.

The rearrangement uses TRBV28 and TRBJ1-2; 7 positions match TRBD1. Germline trimming cut 5 bases from V and 1 base from J; bases unmatched to any gene: 10. The CDR3 contains 16 residues. In germline, CDR1 is MDHEN, CDR2 SYDVKM. CDR3 sequence reads: CASSRPPGGSNYGYTF. The CDR3 DNA sequence: TGTGCCAGCAGTCGACCCCCAGGGGGAAGTAACTATGGCTACACCTTC.

V and J are TRBV6-1 and TRBJ1-1; D remains unclear. Germline CDR1 is MNHNS and CDR2 is SASEGT. V was cut by 2 bases and J by 7 bases, with 5 bases left in between. The CDR3 loop spans 11 amino acids. CDR3 sequence (DNA): TGTGCCAGCAGTGAACGGGTTGAAGCTTTCTTT. Its protein product is CASSERVEAFF.

The chain links TRBV6-4 to TRBJ1-5; a weak D match, TRBD1 (5 bases). The germline V gene has CDR1 MRHNA and CDR2 SNTAGT. This CDR3 spans 13 amino acids. Trimming cost V 10 bases and J 4 bases, with 14 bases left between them. The CDR3 here is CANLVGLNQPQHF. CDR3 coding DNA: TGTGCCAACTTGGTGGGGCTGAATCAGCCCCAGCATTTT.

The chain combines TRBV7-2 with TRBJ2-7; TRBD1 matches 10 bases. The length of the CDR3 is 14 residues. CDR1 is SGHTA, CDR2 FQGNSA, per germline. The ends lost 5 bases at V and 3 bases at J; junction bases unmatched: 4. The CDR3: CASSPWTGGYEQYF. The CDR3 DNA sequence: TGTGCCAGCAGCCCTTGGACAGGGGGCTACGAGCAGTACTTC. The whole variable domain, filled in from reference TRBV7-2 and TRBJ2-7, reads GAGVSQSPSNKVTEKGKDVELRCDPISGHTALYWYRQSLGQGLEFLIYFQGNSAPDKSGLPSDRFSAERTGGSVSTLTIQRTQQEDSAVYLCASSPWTGGYEQYFGPGTRLTVT.

This sequence joins TRBV28 and TRBJ1-2; possible D gene TRBD1, 6 bases. The V gene's germline CDR1 is MDHEN and CDR2 SYDVKM. CDR3 length: 13 amino acids. V lost 5 bases and J 6 bases, leaving 13 bases between the germline ends. DNA for the CDR3: TGTGCCAGCAGTCGCGGACAGTCAGATGGCTACACCTTC. It translates to CASSRGQSDGYTF.

Here the CDR3 DNA reads TGTGCCAGCAGCCCATCCGGTATGGAGAACTATGGCTACACCTTC. This translates into CASSPSGMENYGYTF. The J gene is TRBJ1-2, the V gene TRBV7-9; D unresolved. Trimming pared 5 bases from V and 2 bases from J, leaving 15 bases between. Germline V lookup: CDR1 SEHNR, CDR2 FQNEAQ (reference sequence). The CDR3 runs to 15 residues.

The chain links TRBV4-2 to TRBJ2-1; 9 nucleotides align to TRBD2. Germline CDR1 reads LGHNA; CDR2 reads YNFKEQ. The CDR3 loop spans 17 amino acids. Trimming removed 1 base from V and 2 bases from J; junction bases left unmatched: 6. The CDR3 coding sequence is TGTGCCAGCAGCCAAGGGCTAGCGGGGCGACCCTACAATGAGCAGTTCTTC. It is translated as CASSQGLAGRPYNEQFF.

The CDR3 DNA reads as TGTGCCAGCAGCGTAGCTAGCGAAGAGACCCAGTACTTC. Its protein product is CASSVASEETQYF. The rearrangement joins TRBV9 to TRBJ2-5, with D perhaps matching TRBD2 (6 bases). The CDR3 totals 13 residues. Germline lookup yields CDR1 SGDLS and CDR2 YYNGEE. Trimming removed 0 bases from V and 3 bases from J, with 6 bases in between.

In regard to this clone: The same CDR3 can be traced to other DNA sequences in this sample. The chain joins TRBV5-1 to TRBJ2-2, with TRBD1 matching over 9 bases. The CDR3 extends over 15 amino acids. Germline V CDR1 and CDR2: SGHRS, YFSETQ. V lost 3 bases and J lost 5; bases outside the gene matches: 5. CDR3 in DNA: TGCGCCAGCAGCTCGGGACAGGGTGGAACCGGGGAGCTGTTTTTT. Residues: CASSSGQGGTGELFF.

The rearrangement joins TRBV28 to TRBJ1-5, with 10 bases aligning to TRBD1. Per the germline V gene, CDR1 is MDHEN and CDR2 is SYDVKM. The V and J ends lost 4 bases and 1 base, in that order; junction bases with no gene match: 10. The CDR3 totals 18 residues. The CDR3, as DNA: TGTGCCAGCAGTTCCGGGACAGGGGTTGTTGAGAGCAATCAGCCCCAGCATTTT. This translates into CASSSGTGVVESNQPQHF.

V gene TRBV5-4 combines with J gene TRBJ2-5; 8 bases fit TRBD2. Per the germline V gene, CDR1 is SGHNT and CDR2 is YYREEE (reference sequence). This CDR3 spans 16 amino acids. Trimming cost V 4 bases and J 2 bases; bases outside gene matches: 10. The CDR3 is CASSPTSGSFQETQYF. The CDR3 DNA follows: TGTGCCAGCAGCCCGACCAGCGGGAGTTTTCAAGAGACCCAGTACTTC.

The CDR3 sequence is CASGYRSLPNEQFF. DNA for the CDR3: TGTGCCAGCGGATACCGGAGTCTACCCAATGAGCAGTTCTTC. The chain recombines TRBV28 with TRBJ2-1; D gene uncertain. The V and J ends lost 8 bases and 6 bases respectively, with 17 bases between them. The CDR3 loop spans 14 amino acids. The V gene's germline CDR1 is MDHEN and CDR2 SYDVKM.

The V call is TRBV6-5, the J call TRBJ1-1; 9 bases are a match to TRBD1. Germline lookup yields CDR1 MNHEY and CDR2 SVGAGI. The CDR3 runs to 14 residues. V trimming: 7 bases; J trimming: 4 bases; junction bases outside the gene matches: 7. CDR3 protein: CASKKGQGSTEAFF. DNA of the CDR3: TGTGCCAGCAAAAAAGGACAGGGGAGCACTGAAGCTTTCTTT.

V and J are TRBV28 and TRBJ1-5; D not resolved. Deletions cut 3 bases from V and 4 bases from J, with 10 bases between. This CDR3 contains 14 residues. Germline V gives CDR1 MDHEN, CDR2 SYDVKM. CDR3 residues: CASSFERTNQPQHF. The CDR3 DNA is TGTGCCAGCAGTTTTGAGAGGACTAATCAGCCCCAGCATTTT.

The chain uses TRBV28 and TRBJ1-5, with 8 bases lining up with TRBD1. Trimming at V came to 4 bases and at J to 6 bases, leaving 5 bases not matched to a gene. The CDR3 length is 14 residues. The V gene's germline CDR1 is MDHEN and CDR2 SYDVKM. CDR3 bases: TGTGCCAGCAGTTGGAACAGGGGGGTTCAGCCCCAGCATTTT. This sequence encodes CASSWNRGVQPQHF.

This chain links TRBV2 with TRBJ2-7; TRBD1 aligns across 8 bases. This CDR3 has 17 amino acids. The J segment lost 0 bases and the V segment lost 4 bases, leaving 11 bases of the junction unmatched. From germline, CDR1 is SNHLY and CDR2 FYNNEI. CDR3 region: CASSGVWDRPSSYEQYF. In DNA, the CDR3 is TGTGCCAGCAGTGGAGTATGGGACAGGCCGTCCTCCTACGAGCAGTACTTC.

CDR3 amino acids: CASMPDIGELFF. The CDR3 DNA sequence: TGCGCCAGCATGCCGGACATCGGGGAGCTGTTTTTT. The rearrangement joins TRBV5-1 to TRBJ2-2; D perhaps matches TRBD1 (5 bases). CDR3 length: 12 residues. V was shortened by 6 bases and J by 7 bases, with 10 bases between the two germline ends. Looked up from germline, CDR1 is SGHRS and CDR2 is YFSETQ.

This chain joins TRBV30 and TRBJ2-7, with TRBD2 matching over 10 bases. After removal of 2 bases from V and 3 bases from J, the junction contained 16 bases not matched to a gene. CDR3 size: 18 residues. CDR1 is GTSNPN and CDR2 is SVGIG in the germline V gene (reference sequence). CDR3 sequence: CAWSQGAPSGRGSYEQYF. Here the CDR3 DNA reads TGTGCCTGGAGTCAGGGGGCGCCTAGCGGGAGAGGAAGCTACGAGCAGTACTTC.